Below, 11 T cell receptor beta chains from the same sample are listed, as sequenced in a study of identical twins' blood T cells. MiXCR was run by TCRdb on the 5' RACE reads, yielding one entry per CDR3 protein. The sample carries a few hundred thousand distinct CDR3 sequences, about 28% recorded once. The specimen was PBMCs. The receptors come from a woman between 18 and 50 years old in good health.

The DNA for the CDR3 is TGCAGCGTTGAGGTTCAGCCCCAGCATTTT. Translated, it gives CSVEVQPQHF. The chain uses TRBV29-1 and TRBJ1-5; D uncertain. Per germline, CDR1 SQVTM and CDR2 ANQGSEA. CDR3 length equals 10 residues. V was cut by 3 bases and J by 6 bases, with 3 bases left in between.

This clonotype was seen more than once but under ten times. The rearrangement joins TRBV6-2 or TRBV6-3 to TRBJ1-5; D is unclear. The CDR3 runs to 13 residues. The V and J ends lost 4 bases and 7 bases respectively, with 11 bases between them. The germline V gene encodes CDR1 MNHEY and CDR2 SVGEGT. Written as DNA, the CDR3 is TGTGCCAGCAGTTCCGCGCTAGGCCAGCCCCAGCATTTT. Protein product: CASSSALGQPQHF.

The chain joins TRBV20-1 to TRBJ2-2; D is undetermined. The CDR3 loop spans 14 amino acids. V was clipped by 5 bases and J by 6 bases, with 16 bases between them. The germline V gene has CDR1 DFQATT and CDR2 SNEGSKA (reference sequence). CDR3: CSAARSPTPGELFF. For the CDR3, the DNA is TGCAGTGCTGCCCGTTCGCCAACCCCCGGGGAGCTGTTTTTT.

This clonotype showed up many times. The chain joins TRBV29-1 to TRBJ1-2; 9 bases align to TRBD1. The CDR3 consists of 14 residues. From germline, CDR1 is SQVTM and CDR2 ANQGSEA. With V trimmed by 8 bases and J by 6 bases, 13 bases remained unmatched. CDR3 sequence reads: CSFLTGTGINGYTF. CDR3 coding DNA: TGCAGCTTTCTAACCGGGACAGGGATCAATGGCTACACCTTC.

This clonotype showed up many times. The CDR3 coding sequence is TGTGCCATCAGTGAGTCGATAAGTTTTAGTTTCCACGAGCAGTACTTC. Protein product: CAISESISFSFHEQYF. The chain combines TRBV10-3 with TRBJ2-7; no clear D. Germline V lookup: CDR1 ENHRY, CDR2 SYGVKD. This CDR3 contains 16 residues. V lost 0 bases and J lost 5, with 17 bases in between.

This clonotype was seen at least ten times. The CDR3 region is CASSREDYGYTF. In DNA, the CDR3 is TGTGCCAGCAGCAGGGAGGACTATGGCTACACCTTC. The V and J genes are TRBV2 and TRBJ1-2; D may be TRBD1 (5 bases). V was shortened by 6 bases and J by 3 bases, with 8 bases between the two germline ends. The CDR3 has 12 amino acids. Germline V CDR1 and CDR2: SNHLY, FYNNEI. Variable domain in full (rest from reference TRBV2 and TRBJ1-2): EPEVTQTPSHQVTQMGQEVILRCVPISNHLYFYWYRQILGQKVEFLVSFYNNEISEKSEIFDDQFSVERPDGSNFTLKIRSTKLEDSAMYFCASSREDYGYTFGSGTRLTVV.

The chain couples TRBV19 to TRBJ1-1; D remains unclear. The CDR3 is 15 residues long. V was cut by 5 bases and J by 0 bases, with 13 bases left in between. Germline V gene sequence: CDR1 LNHDA, CDR2 SQIVND (reference sequence). CDR3 sequence: CASSRRRSMNTEAFF. In DNA, the CDR3 is TGTGCCAGTAGTCGCCGACGGAGCATGAACACTGAAGCTTTCTTT.

In its sample, this clonotype was seen a few times. The chain recombines TRBV7-8 with TRBJ1-1; unclear D gene. The germline V gene has CDR1 SGHVS and CDR2 FQNEAQ. Trimming stripped 3 bases from V and 0 bases from J, with 14 bases between. CDR3 length: 16 residues. CDR3 DNA sequence: TGTGCCAGCAGCTTGACCTCCTCCGTGGTGAACACTGAAGCTTTCTTT. This encodes CASSLTSSVVNTEAFF.

This chain links TRBV6-5 with TRBJ1-3; perhaps TRBD1 as D (6 bases). The CDR3 has 14 amino acids. The germline gives CDR1 MNHEY, CDR2 SVGAGI. The V gene lost 6 bases and the J gene lost 2 bases, with 11 bases spanning the gap. In DNA, the CDR3 is TGTGCCAGCAGACCTAGGGGGACTGGAAACACCATATATTTT. Translation gives CASRPRGTGNTIYF.

This chain uses TRBV20-1 with TRBJ2-5; no clear D gene. Germline lookup yields CDR1 DFQATT and CDR2 SNEGSKA (reference sequence). The ends were cut back, 1 base at V and 5 bases at J, with 14 bases in the middle. The CDR3 runs 14 residues. The CDR3 region is CSARGPQFTETQYF. In nucleotides, the CDR3 is TGCAGTGCTAGAGGGCCCCAATTTACGGAGACCCAGTACTTC.

This clonotype was counted many times. This chain connects TRBV20-1 to TRBJ2-3, with 7 positions matching TRBD2. CDR3 length equals 14 residues. CDR1 DFQATT and CDR2 SNEGSKA come from the germline V gene (reference sequence). With 5 bases clipped from V and 5 bases from J, the junction kept 10 bases outside the gene matches. The CDR3 DNA follows: TGCAGTGCTGCTCCGGGGGGTTCGGAAGATACGCAGTATTTT. Its translation is CSAAPGGSEDTQYF.